This TCR beta chain was retrieved from a study of regulatory T cells in long-lasting Graves disease. Germline CDR1 is SQVTM and CDR2 is ANQGSEA. V lost 0 bases, J lost 5 bases, and 8 bases lay in between. This CDR3 spans 13 amino acids. General study results and limits: Less diverse TCR repertoires were seen in persistent Graves' patients than in newly diagnosed ones.

The time point is: persistent/refractory GD, antithyroid drugs over 5 years with positive TRAb. Isolated PBMC RNA provided the starting material for the TCR library. The table lists this clonotype with many counts. Its antigen is still unknown. Building the TCR beta libraries relied on iRepertoire HTBI primers, and CDR3 regions underwent Arm-PCR. Authors' analysis steps: Taken together, the samples had 55 to 70 TRBV and around 14 TRBJ segments identified. TCRdb recomputed calls from the multiplex PCR reads with MiXCR, one row per CDR3 protein. The V and J calls shown here were made by TCRdb, not taken from the authors' results. The repertoire holds 250,000 to 300,000 distinct CDR3 sequences, 22% seen once, with 56% in the top ten.

Material: peripheral blood mononuclear cells (PBMCs), obtained when the disease was refractory, from a patient treated with antithyroid drugs. This sequence joins TRBV29-1 and TRBJ2-4, with D possibly matching TRBD2 (5 bases). The receptor's source is a female donor with Graves disease. CDR3 loop: CSVEDGGQNIQYF. The DNA of the CDR3 is TGCAGCGTTGAAGATGGAGGACAAAACATTCAGTACTTC.